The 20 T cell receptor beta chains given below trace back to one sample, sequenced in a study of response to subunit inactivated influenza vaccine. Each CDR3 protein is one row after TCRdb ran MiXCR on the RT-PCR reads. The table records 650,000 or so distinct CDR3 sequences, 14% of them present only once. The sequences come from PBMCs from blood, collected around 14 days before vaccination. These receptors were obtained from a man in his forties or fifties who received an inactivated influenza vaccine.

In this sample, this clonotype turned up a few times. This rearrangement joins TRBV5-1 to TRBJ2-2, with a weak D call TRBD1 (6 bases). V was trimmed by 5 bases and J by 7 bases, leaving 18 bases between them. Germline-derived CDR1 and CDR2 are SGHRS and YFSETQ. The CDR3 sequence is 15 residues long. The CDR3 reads CASRYQTGPGGELFF. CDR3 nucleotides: TGCGCCAGCAGATACCAAACAGGGCCCGGCGGGGAGCTGTTTTTT.

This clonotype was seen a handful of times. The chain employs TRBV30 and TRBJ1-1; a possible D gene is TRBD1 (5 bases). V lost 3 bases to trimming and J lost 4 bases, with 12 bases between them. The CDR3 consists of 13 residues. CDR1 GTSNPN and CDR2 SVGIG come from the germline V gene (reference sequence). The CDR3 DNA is TGTGCCTGGAGGTTTAGGGGAAGCACTGAAGCTTTCTTT. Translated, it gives CAWRFRGSTEAFF.

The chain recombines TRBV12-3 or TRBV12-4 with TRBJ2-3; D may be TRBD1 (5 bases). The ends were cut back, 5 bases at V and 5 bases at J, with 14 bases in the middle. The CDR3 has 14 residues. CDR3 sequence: CASSPTTVRDTQYF. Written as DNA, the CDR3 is TGTGCCAGCAGTCCAACGACAGTGCGAGATACGCAGTATTTT.

The CDR3 is CASSSFSSGRYPPNEQFF. DNA of the CDR3: TGTGCCAGTAGTAGTTTTTCTAGCGGGAGGTATCCCCCGAATGAGCAGTTCTTC. This chain uses TRBV19 with TRBJ2-1; 11 bases align to TRBD2. Germline V lookup: CDR1 LNHDA, CDR2 SQIVND (reference sequence). The CDR3 extends over 18 amino acids. With 4 bases clipped from V and 7 bases from J, the junction kept 15 bases outside the gene matches.

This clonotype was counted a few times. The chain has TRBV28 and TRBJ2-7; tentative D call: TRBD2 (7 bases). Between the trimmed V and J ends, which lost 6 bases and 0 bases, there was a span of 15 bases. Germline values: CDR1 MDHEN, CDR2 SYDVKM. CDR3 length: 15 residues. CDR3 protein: CASSIGGGDSYEQYF. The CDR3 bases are TGTGCCAGCAGCATAGGGGGGGGGGACTCCTACGAGCAGTACTTC.

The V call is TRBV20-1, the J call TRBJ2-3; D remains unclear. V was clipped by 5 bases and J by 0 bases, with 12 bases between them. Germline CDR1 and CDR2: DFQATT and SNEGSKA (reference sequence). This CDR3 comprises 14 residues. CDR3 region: CSALPVTSTDTQYF. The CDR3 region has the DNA TGCAGTGCTCTCCCAGTGACTAGCACAGATACGCAGTATTTT.

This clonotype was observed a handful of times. Here the CDR3 reads CASSRDKTYEQYF. Here the CDR3 DNA reads TGCGCCAGCAGCCGGGACAAGACCTACGAGCAGTACTTC. The chain combines TRBV4-1 with TRBJ2-7, with TRBD1 as a possible D gene (6 bases). Looked up from germline, CDR1 is MGHRA and CDR2 is YSYEKL. V was clipped by 4 bases and J by 2 bases, with 9 bases between them. The CDR3 sequence is 13 residues long.

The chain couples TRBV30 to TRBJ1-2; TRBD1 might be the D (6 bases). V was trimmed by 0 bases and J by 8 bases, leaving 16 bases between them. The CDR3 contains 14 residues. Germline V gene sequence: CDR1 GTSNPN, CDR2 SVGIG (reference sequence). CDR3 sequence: CAWSVQRGAGGYTF. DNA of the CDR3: TGTGCCTGGAGTGTACAGCGGGGGGCTGGGGGCTACACCTTC.

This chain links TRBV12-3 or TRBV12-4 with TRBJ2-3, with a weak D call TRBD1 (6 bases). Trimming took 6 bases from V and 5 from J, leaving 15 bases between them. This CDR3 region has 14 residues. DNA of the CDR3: TGTGCCAGCAGAGAGGGGTGGACAGAAGATACGCAGTATTTT. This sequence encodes CASREGWTEDTQYF.

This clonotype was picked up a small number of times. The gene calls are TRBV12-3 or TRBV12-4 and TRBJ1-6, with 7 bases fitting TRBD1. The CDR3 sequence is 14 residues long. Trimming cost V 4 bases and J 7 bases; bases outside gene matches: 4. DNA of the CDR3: TGTGCCAGCAGTTACGGGACAGTGAATTCACCCCTCCACTTT. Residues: CASSYGTVNSPLHF.

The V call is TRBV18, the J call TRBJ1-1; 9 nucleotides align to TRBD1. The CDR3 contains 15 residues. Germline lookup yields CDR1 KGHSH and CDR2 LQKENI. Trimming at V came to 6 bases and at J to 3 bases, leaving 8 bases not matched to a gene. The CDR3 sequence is CASSPAGQGYTEAFF. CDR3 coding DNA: TGTGCCAGCTCCCCGGCCGGACAGGGGTACACTGAAGCTTTCTTT.

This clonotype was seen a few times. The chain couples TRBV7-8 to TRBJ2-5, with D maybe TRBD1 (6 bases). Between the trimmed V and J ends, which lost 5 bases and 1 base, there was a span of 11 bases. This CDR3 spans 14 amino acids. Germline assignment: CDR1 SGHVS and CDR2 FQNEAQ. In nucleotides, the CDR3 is TGTGCCAGCAGCAAACGGGACATCCAAGAGACCCAGTACTTC. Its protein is CASSKRDIQETQYF.

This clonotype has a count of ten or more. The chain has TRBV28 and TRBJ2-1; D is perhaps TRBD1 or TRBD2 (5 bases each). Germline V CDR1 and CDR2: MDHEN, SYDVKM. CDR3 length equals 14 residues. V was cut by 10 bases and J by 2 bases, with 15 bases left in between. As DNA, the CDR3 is TGTGCCACCCTCAGGGAGCCCCCCTACAATGAGCAGTTCTTC. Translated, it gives CATLREPPYNEQFF.

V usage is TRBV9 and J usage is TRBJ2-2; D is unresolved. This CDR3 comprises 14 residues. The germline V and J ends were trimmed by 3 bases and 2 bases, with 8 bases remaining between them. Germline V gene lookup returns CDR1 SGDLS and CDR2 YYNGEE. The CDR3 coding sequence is TGTGCCAGCAGCGCGGTTATAAACACCGGGGAGCTGTTTTTT. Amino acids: CASSAVINTGELFF.

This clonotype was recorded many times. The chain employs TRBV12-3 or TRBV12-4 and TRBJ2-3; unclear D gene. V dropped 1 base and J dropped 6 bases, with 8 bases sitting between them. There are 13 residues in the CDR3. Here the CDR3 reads CASSLDYTDTQYF. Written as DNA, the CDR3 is TGTGCCAGCAGTTTAGATTATACGGATACGCAGTATTTT.

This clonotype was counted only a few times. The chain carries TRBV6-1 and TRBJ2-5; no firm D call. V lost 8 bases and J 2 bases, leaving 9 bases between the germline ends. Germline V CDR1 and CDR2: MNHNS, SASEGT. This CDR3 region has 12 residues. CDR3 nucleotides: TGTGCCAGCGGACGACTTCAAGAGACCCAGTACTTC. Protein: CASGRLQETQYF.

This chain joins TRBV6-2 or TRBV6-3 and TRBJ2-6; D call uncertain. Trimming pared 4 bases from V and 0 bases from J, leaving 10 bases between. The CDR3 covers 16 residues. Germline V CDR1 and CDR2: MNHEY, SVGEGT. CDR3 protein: CASSSFFISGANVLTF. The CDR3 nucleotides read TGTGCCAGCAGTTCGTTCTTTATCTCTGGGGCCAACGTCCTGACTTTC.

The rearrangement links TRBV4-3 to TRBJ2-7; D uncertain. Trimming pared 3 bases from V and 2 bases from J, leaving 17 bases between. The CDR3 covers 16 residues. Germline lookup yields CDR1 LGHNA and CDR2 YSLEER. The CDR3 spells CASSQAEAAGAYEQYF. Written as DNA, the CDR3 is TGCGCCAGCAGCCAGGCCGAGGCGGCAGGAGCCTACGAGCAGTACTTC.

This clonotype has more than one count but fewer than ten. CDR3 amino acids: CASSYRRTAGELFF. CDR3 in DNA: TGTGCCAGCAGTTACCGCCGGACGGCCGGGGAGCTGTTTTTT. J is TRBJ2-2 and V is TRBV6-5; D is unresolved. The CDR3 totals 14 residues. The germline V gene encodes CDR1 MNHEY and CDR2 SVGAGI. The V gene lost 2 bases and the J gene lost 6 bases, with 10 bases spanning the gap.

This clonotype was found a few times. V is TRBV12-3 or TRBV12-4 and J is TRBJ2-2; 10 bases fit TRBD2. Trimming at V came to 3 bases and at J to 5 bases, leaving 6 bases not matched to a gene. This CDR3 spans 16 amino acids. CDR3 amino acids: CASSLRLAGETGELFF. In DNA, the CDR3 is TGTGCCAGCAGTTTGAGGCTAGCGGGGGAAACCGGGGAGCTGTTTTTT.